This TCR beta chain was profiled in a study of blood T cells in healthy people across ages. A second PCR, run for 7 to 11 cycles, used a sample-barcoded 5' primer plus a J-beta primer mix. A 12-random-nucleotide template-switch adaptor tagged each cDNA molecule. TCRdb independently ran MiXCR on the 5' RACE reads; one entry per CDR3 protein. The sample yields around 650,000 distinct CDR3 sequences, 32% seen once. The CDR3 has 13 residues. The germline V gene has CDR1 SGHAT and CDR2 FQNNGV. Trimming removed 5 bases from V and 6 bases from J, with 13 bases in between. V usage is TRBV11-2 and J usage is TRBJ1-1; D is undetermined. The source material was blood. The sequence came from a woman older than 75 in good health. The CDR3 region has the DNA TGTGCCAGCAGCCCCCATAGTCCCGCTGAAGCTTTCTTT. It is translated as CASSPHSPAEAFF.